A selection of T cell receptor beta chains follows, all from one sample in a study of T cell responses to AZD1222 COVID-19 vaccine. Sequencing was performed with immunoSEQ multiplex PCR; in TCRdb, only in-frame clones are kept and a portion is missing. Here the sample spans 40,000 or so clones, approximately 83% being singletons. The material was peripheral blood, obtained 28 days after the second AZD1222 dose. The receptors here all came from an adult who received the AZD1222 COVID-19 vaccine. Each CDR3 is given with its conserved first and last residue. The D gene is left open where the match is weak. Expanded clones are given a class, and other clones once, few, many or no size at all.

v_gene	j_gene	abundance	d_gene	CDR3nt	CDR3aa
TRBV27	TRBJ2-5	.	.	TGTGCCAGCCGCTTAGTAGGGATTCAAGAGACCCAGTACTTC	CASRLVGIQETQYF
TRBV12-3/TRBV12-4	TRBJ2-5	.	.	TGTGCCAGCAAGGGGACGCGGGAGACCCAGTACTTC	CASKGTRETQYF
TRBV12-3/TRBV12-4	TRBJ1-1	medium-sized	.	TGTGCCAGCAGTTTCCAGGGATCCACTGAAGCTTTCTTT	CASSFQGSTEAFF
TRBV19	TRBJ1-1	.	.	TGTGCCAGTAGTATAGGCGGGGGACGGACTGAAGCTTTCTTT	CASSIGGGRTEAFF
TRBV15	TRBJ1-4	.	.	TGTGCCACCAGCAGAGGTCGGGGGGCTAGTGAAAAACTGTTTTTT	CATSRGRGASEKLFF
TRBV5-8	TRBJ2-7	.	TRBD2	TGTGCCAGCAGGGGGCGGGGGAACGAGCAGTACTTC	CASRGRGNEQYF
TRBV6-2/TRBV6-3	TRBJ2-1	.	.	TGTGCCAGCAGTTACGAGGGGGGGCCCAGCAATGAGCAGTTCTTC	CASSYEGGPSNEQFF
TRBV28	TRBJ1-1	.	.	TGTGCCAGCACAACTTTAGGGGATATGAACACTGAAGCTTTCTTT	CASTTLGDMNTEAFF
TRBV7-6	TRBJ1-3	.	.	TGTGCCAGCAGCTTAGGTACAAGGGGACTCTCTGGAAACACCATATATTTT	CASSLGTRGLSGNTIYF
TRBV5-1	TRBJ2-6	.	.	TGCGCCAGCAGCTCCATCGGGGGGCGCGCTGGGGCCAACGTCCTGACTTTC	CASSSIGGRAGANVLTF
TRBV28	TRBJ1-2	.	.	TGTGCCAGCAGTTCAAACATCTTTAACTATGGCTACACCTTC	CASSSNIFNYGYTF
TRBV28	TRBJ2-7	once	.	TGTGTCAGCAGTTTAGCGCGACAGAACGAGCAGTACTTC	CVSSLARQNEQYF
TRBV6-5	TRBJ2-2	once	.	TGTGCCAGCAGGCCGACAGTAGGGAACACCGGGGAGCTGTTTTTT	CASRPTVGNTGELFF
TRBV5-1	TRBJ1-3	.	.	TGCGCCAGCAGCCATACAGGGTCGGGTGTGTCTGGAAACACCATATATTTT	CASSHTGSGVSGNTIYF
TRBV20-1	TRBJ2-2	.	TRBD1	TGCAGTGCTAGTCCGACAGGGCGTGGCACCGGGGAGCTGTTTTTT	CSASPTGRGTGELFF
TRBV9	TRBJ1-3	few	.	TGTGCCAGCAGCGTAGGCCCGCAGGGAAACACCATATATTTT	CASSVGPQGNTIYF
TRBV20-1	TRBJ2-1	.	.	TGCAGTGCTAGTGTAGGGACCTACAATGAGCAGTTCTTC	CSASVGTYNEQFF
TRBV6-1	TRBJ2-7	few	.	TGTGCCAGCAGTGATGGAGGTTCCTACGAGCAGTACTTC	CASSDGGSYEQYF
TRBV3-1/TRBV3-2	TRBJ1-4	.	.	TGTGCCAGCAGCCGGGGAGGAAGCCGAGAAAAACTGTTTTTT	CASSRGGSREKLFF
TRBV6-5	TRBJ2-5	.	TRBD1	TGTGCCAGCAGGCAGACAGGGCGGGAGACCCAGTACTTC	CASRQTGRETQYF
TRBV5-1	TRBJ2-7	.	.	TGCGCCAGCAGCCATGGTGGGGAAAACTACGAGCAGTACTTC	CASSHGGENYEQYF
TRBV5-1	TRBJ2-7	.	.	TGCGCCAGCAGTGGAGCAGGGAAGGACCGTCGATCCTACGAGCAGTACTTC	CASSGAGKDRRSYEQYF
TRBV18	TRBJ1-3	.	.	TGTGCCAGCTCACCTTTACAGGGAAACACCATATATTTT	CASSPLQGNTIYF
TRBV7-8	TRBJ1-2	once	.	TGTGCCAGCAGCTTAGGTGGAGATCTCTATGGCTACACCTTC	CASSLGGDLYGYTF
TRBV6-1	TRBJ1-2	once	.	TGTGCCAGCAGTGAAATGACGGGTTGGTATGGCTACACCTTC	CASSEMTGWYGYTF
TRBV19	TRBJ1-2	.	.	TGTGCCAGTATCGAGGACGCAGGCTTCTATGGCTACACCTTC	CASIEDAGFYGYTF
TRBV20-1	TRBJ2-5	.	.	TGCAGTGCTAGTGACGCGGAAGGGAAGTACTTC	CSASDAEGKYF